A selection of T cell receptor beta chains follows, all from one sample in a study of blood T cell repertoires in COVID-19. Sequenced by immunoSEQ multiplex PCR; TCRdb stores in-frame clones only, minus some. Here the sample spans some 250,000 clones, nearly 90% being singletons. The specimen was peripheral blood. The receptor source for this set is a human donor in a cohort sampled during active COVID-19. Each CDR3 is given with its conserved first and last residue. The order of the fields is J gene, V gene, clone size, D gene, CDR3 DNA, CDR3 protein. D genes are given only for firm matches. Not all rows give a size; the values are once, few, many and, for expanded clones, a class.

>TRBJ1-4|TRBV5-4|.|.
TGTGCCAGCAGCGCACAACAGGGCGCAACTAATGAAAAACTGTTTTTT
CASSAQQGATNEKLFF
>TRBJ1-2|TRBV4-2|.|TRBD1
TGTGCCAGCAGCCAACCTCTGACAGGGGAGGTCAATGGCTACACCTTC
CASSQPLTGEVNGYTF
>TRBJ2-7|TRBV18|.|TRBD1
TGTGCCAGCTCACCGGGGGACAGGGGCGCCAACGAGCAGTACTTC
CASSPGDRGANEQYF
>TRBJ2-1|TRBV5-1|.|.
TGCGCCAGCAGCTTGGCCGCCCAGGGGTCGTCGCAGTTCTTC
CASSLAAQGSSQFF
>TRBJ1-2|TRBV19|.|TRBD1
TGTGCCAGTAGTATCGGGACAGGGACTTGGGGCTACACCTTC
CASSIGTGTWGYTF
>TRBJ1-6|TRBV4-2|.|.
TGTGCCAGCAGCCAAGACCCTCGGGGGTTAGGGTCACCCCTCCACTTT
CASSQDPRGLGSPLHF
>TRBJ2-5|TRBV4-1|few|.
TGCGCCAGCAGCCAGGGGGCAATAGTAGGGGGACCCGAGACCCAGTACTTC
CASSQGAIVGGPETQYF
>TRBJ1-2|TRBV9|.|TRBD1
TGTGCCAGCAGCGTAGATTCAGGGGGGACGGGCTACACCTTC
CASSVDSGGTGYTF
>TRBJ2-7|TRBV6-5|few|TRBD2
TGTGCCAGCAGTAGATTAGCGGGAGGCTCCTACGAGCAGTACTTC
CASSRLAGGSYEQYF
>TRBJ1-1|TRBV7-2|.|TRBD1
TGTGCCAGCAGCTTGGGACAGGGTATGGGGAACACTGAAGCTTTCTTT
CASSLGQGMGNTEAFF
>TRBJ1-1|TRBV4-3|.|TRBD1
TGCGCCAGCAGCCAAAGGGCAGGGGGTAGGAGCACTGAAGCTTTCTTT
CASSQRAGGRSTEAFF
>TRBJ2-1|TRBV20-1|.|.
TGCAGTGCCAGTGCTAGCACCGATGAGCAGTTCTTC
CSASASTDEQFF
>TRBJ2-7|TRBV7-6|once|TRBD1
TGTGCCAGCAGCTTAGGGGGACAGGGCCAGGCCTACGAGCAGTACTTC
CASSLGGQGQAYEQYF
>TRBJ2-7|TRBV11-3|.|TRBD2
TGTGCCAGCAGCCTACTAGCGGGCGGGACTTACGAGCAGTACTTC
CASSLLAGGTYEQYF
>TRBJ1-5|TRBV6-2/TRBV6-3|.|TRBD1
TGTGCCAGCAGTAAACCGGGACAGGACCCCACGGATCAGCCCCAGCATTTT
CASSKPGQDPTDQPQHF
>TRBJ2-7|TRBV20-1|.|.
TGCAGTGCTAGTAGGGCTAGCGAATCCTACGAGCAGTACTTC
CSASRASESYEQYF
>TRBJ2-6|TRBV27|.|.
TGTGCCAGCAGTTTAGAACCCTTCTTAGGGGCGGCTGGGGCCAACGTCCTGACTTTC
CASSLEPFLGAAGANVLTF
>TRBJ2-7|TRBV6-5|.|.
TGTGCCAGCAGTCTAACCACCACCCGAGGCGAGCAGTACTTC
CASSLTTTRGEQYF
>TRBJ1-2|TRBV4-3|.|TRBD1
TGCGCCAGCAGCCAAGCGGGACAGGGAAACGGCTACACCTTC
CASSQAGQGNGYTF
>TRBJ1-3|TRBV10-3|.|.
TGTGCCATCAGTCCCCCAATTTTGAGCGACACCATATATTTT
CAISPPILSDTIYF
>TRBJ1-1|TRBV3-1/TRBV3-2|.|TRBD1
TGTGCCAGCAGCCAGAGACAGGGGCCGAACACTGAAGCTTTCTTT
CASSQRQGPNTEAFF
>TRBJ1-2|TRBV7-9|.|.
TGTGCCAGCAGCCCCATCGGGGATGCTGGCTACACCTTC
CASSPIGDAGYTF
>TRBJ1-2|TRBV5-4|.|TRBD1
TGTGCCAGCAGCTTTGGTGTGGGACAGGCTCAACATGGCTACACCTTC
CASSFGVGQAQHGYTF
>TRBJ2-3|TRBV5-1|.|TRBD1
TGCGCCAGCAGCTTCCCCGGGACAGGGACCACAGATACGCAGTATTTT
CASSFPGTGTTDTQYF
>TRBJ1-2|TRBV15|once|.
TGTGCCACCAGCAGAGGCAGGATTAACTATGGCTACACCTTC
CATSRGRINYGYTF
>TRBJ1-1|TRBV27|.|TRBD1
TGTGCCAGCAGTTTTCAGGGGGCTAACACTGAAGCTTTCTTT
CASSFQGANTEAFF
>TRBJ1-3|TRBV6-1|few|TRBD1
TGTGCCAGCAGCGAAGACAGGGTACCTGGAAACACCATATATTTT
CASSEDRVPGNTIYF
>TRBJ2-7|TRBV2|.|.
TGTGCCAGCAATGCGGGATTCAACGAGCAGTACTTC
CASNAGFNEQYF
>TRBJ2-5|TRBV2|.|.
TGTGCCAGCAGCCCCGACAGGTTTCAAGAGACCCAGTACTTC
CASSPDRFQETQYF
>TRBJ2-6|TRBV7-3|.|.
TGTGCCAGCAGCCCCCGACAGACTGGGGCCAACGTCCTGACTTTC
CASSPRQTGANVLTF
>TRBJ2-7|TRBV5-5|.|TRBD2
TGTGCCAGCAGCCTTTGGACTAGCGTCACCTACGAGCAGTACTTC
CASSLWTSVTYEQYF
>TRBJ2-7|TRBV21-1|.|.
TGTGCCATCCAGTGCGGCTCCTACGAGCAGTACTTC
CAIQCGSYEQYF
>TRBJ2-7|TRBV10-2|.|TRBD1
TGCGCCAGCAGTGAGCCCAGGGGGCGGTACGAGCAGTACTTC
CASSEPRGRYEQYF
>TRBJ1-5|TRBV14|.|.
TGTGCCAGCAGCCAATCGGGAAATCAGCCCCAGCATTTT
CASSQSGNQPQHF
>TRBJ1-1|TRBV9|.|.
TGTGCCAGCAGCGAATCCGGAGCGAACACTGAAGCTTTCTTT
CASSESGANTEAFF
>TRBJ1-6|TRBV7-2|few|TRBD1
TGTGCCAGCAGCCCGAGACAGGGGAGTAATTCACCCCTCCACTTT
CASSPRQGSNSPLHF
>TRBJ1-2|TRBV27|.|TRBD1
TGTGCCAGCAGTCCCGGACAGGGGTATGGCTACACCTTC
CASSPGQGYGYTF
>TRBJ2-7|TRBV7-2|few|.
TGTGCCAGCAGCGTAACTTCAGACACGGAGCAGTACTTC
CASSVTSDTEQYF
>TRBJ2-7|TRBV9|.|TRBD1
TGTGCCAGCAGCCCGGGACAGATAAGCTCCTACGAGCAGTACTTC
CASSPGQISSYEQYF
>TRBJ2-1|TRBV7-2|.|TRBD1
TGTGCCAGCAGCCCACTAGGGGGCCCCTACAATGAGCAGTTCTTC
CASSPLGGPYNEQFF
>TRBJ2-4|TRBV4-1|.|TRBD2
TGCGCCAGCAGCCAAGGAATACAGCGGGGGGGCCGGGAAAACATTCAGTACTTC
CASSQGIQRGGRENIQYF
>TRBJ1-5|TRBV3-1/TRBV3-2|.|.
TGTGCCAGCAGCCAGGGTCTCTCTGACACCGATAGCAATCAGCCCCAGCATTTT
CASSQGLSDTDSNQPQHF
>TRBJ1-5|TRBV6-2/TRBV6-3|.|.
TGTGCCAGCAGTACGATACAGGGTCCTAGCAATCAGCCCCAGCATTTT
CASSTIQGPSNQPQHF
>TRBJ1-3|TRBV9|.|.
TGTGCCAGCAGCGTAGAGAGGGGGGGCACTGGAAACACCATATATTTT
CASSVERGGTGNTIYF
>TRBJ2-7|TRBV5-5|.|.
TGTGCCAGCAGCTCCGGACTCTTTAGCTCCTACGAGCAGTACTTC
CASSSGLFSSYEQYF
>TRBJ1-2|TRBV10-1|few|.
TGCGCCAGCAGTCCGACAGGCAGGGGCTACACCTTC
CASSPTGRGYTF
>TRBJ1-2|TRBV21-1|.|.
TGTGCCAGCAGCTACTATTCTGGGACAGGGGATAACTATGGCTACACCTTC
CASSYYSGTGDNYGYTF
>TRBJ1-6|TRBV28|.|.
TGTGCCAGCAGTCCCGATATATTAGGACGGGGGGAAGTCCACTTT
CASSPDILGRGEVHF